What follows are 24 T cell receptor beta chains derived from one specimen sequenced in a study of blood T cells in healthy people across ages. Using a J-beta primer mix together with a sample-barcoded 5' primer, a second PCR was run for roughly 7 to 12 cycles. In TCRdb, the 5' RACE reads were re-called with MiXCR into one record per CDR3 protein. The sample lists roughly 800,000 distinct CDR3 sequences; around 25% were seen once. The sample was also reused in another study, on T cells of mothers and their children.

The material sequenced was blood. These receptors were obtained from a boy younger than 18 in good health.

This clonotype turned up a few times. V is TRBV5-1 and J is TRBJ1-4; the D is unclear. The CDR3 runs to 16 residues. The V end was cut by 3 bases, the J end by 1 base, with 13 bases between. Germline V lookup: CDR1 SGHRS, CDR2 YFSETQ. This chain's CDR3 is CASSYPTGETNEKLFF. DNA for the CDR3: TGCGCCAGCAGCTACCCCACCGGAGAAACTAATGAAAAACTGTTTTTT.

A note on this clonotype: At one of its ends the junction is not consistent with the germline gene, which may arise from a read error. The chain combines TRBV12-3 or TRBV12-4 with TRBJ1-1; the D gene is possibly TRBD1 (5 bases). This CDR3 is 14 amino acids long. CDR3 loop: CASSLAGGDTEAFF. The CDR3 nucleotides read TGTGCCAGCAGCTTAGCTGGGGGTGACACTGAAGCTTTCTTT.

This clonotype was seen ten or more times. The CDR3 sequence: CASSPDSSGNTIYF. The CDR3 DNA reads TGCGCCAGCAGCCCCGACAGCTCTGGAAACACCATATATTTT. The chain joins TRBV4-1 to TRBJ1-3, with TRBD1 as a possible D gene (5 bases). V shed 4 bases and J shed 0 bases, with 7 bases lying between them. CDR1 and CDR2 from the germline V gene are MGHRA and YSYEKL. The CDR3 has 14 amino acids.

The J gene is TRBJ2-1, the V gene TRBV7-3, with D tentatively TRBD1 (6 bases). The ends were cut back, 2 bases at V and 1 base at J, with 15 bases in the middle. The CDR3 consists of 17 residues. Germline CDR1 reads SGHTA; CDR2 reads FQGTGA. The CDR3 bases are TGTGCCAGCAGCTTATTGTCAGGGGTCGGGTCCTACAATGAGCAGTTCTTC. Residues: CASSLLSGVGSYNEQFF.

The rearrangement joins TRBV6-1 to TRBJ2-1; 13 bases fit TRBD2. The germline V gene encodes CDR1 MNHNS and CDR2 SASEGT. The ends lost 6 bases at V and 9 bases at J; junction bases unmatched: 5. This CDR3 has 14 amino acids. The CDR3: CASRRTSGGAEQFF. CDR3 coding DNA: TGTGCCAGCAGAAGGACTAGCGGGGGAGCTGAGCAGTTCTTC.

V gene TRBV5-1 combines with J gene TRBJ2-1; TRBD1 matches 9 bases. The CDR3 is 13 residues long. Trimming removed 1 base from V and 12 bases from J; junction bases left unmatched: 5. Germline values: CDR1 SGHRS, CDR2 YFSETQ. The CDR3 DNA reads TGCGCCAGCAGCTTGACAGGGGGCAGGGGGCAGTTCTTC. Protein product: CASSLTGGRGQFF.

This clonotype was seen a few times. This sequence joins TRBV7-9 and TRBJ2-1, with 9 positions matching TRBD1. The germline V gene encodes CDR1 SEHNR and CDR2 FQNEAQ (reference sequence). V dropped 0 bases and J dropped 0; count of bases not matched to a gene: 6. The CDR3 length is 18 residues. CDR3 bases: TGTGCCAGCAGCTTAGCGAGACAGGGGGTTGGCTCCTACAATGAGCAGTTCTTC. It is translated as CASSLARQGVGSYNEQFF.

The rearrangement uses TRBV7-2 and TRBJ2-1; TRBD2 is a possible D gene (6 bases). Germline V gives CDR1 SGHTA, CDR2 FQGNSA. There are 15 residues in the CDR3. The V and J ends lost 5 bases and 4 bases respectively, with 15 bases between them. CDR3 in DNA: TGTGCCAGCAGCCCTAGCTGGGGACTTTACAATGAGCAGTTCTTC. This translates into CASSPSWGLYNEQFF.

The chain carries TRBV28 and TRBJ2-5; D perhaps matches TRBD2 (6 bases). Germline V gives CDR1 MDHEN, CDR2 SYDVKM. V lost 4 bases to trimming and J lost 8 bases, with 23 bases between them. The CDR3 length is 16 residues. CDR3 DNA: TGTGCCAGCAGTTCCCCTCTGAGGCGGGGCTCAATAACCCAGTACTTC. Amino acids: CASSSPLRRGSITQYF.

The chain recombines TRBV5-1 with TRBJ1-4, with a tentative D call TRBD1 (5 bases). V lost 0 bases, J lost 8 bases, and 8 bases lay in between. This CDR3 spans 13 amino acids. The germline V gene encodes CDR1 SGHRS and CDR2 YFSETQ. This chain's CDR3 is CASSLAGREKLFF. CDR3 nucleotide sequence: TGCGCCAGCAGCTTGGCAGGGCGGGAAAAACTGTTTTTT. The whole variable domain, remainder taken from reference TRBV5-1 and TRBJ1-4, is KAGVTQTPRYLIKTRGQQVTLSCSPISGHRSVSWYQQTPGQGLQFLFEYFSETQRNKGNFPGRFSGRQFSNSRSEMNVSTLELGDSALYLCASSLAGREKLFFGSGTQLSVL.

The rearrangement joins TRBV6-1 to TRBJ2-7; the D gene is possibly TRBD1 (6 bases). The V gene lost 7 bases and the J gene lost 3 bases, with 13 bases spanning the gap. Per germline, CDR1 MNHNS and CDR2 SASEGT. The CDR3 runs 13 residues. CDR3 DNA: TGTGCCAGCACGCCGGACAGCCTCTACGAGCAGTACTTC. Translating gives CASTPDSLYEQYF.

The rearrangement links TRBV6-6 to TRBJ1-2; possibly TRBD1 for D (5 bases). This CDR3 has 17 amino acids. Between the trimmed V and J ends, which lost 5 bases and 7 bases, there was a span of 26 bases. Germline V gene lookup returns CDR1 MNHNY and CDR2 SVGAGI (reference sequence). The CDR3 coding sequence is TGTGCCAGCAGTCTATCCGTCACTCTCAGGGTTTTGAGTGGCTACACCTTC. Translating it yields CASSLSVTLRVLSGYTF.

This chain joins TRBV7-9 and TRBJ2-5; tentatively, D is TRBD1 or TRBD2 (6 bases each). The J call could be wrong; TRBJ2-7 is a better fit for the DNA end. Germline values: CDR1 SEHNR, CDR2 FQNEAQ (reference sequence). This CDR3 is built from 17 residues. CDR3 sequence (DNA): TGTGCCAGCAGCCCCGCAATTTCCAAGGGGGGATCCTACGAGCAGTACTTC. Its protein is CASSPAISKGGSYEQYF.

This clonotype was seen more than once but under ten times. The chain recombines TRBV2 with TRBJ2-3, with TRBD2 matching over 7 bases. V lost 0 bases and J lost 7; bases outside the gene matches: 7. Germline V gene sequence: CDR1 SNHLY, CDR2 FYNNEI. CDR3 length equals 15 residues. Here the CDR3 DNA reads TGTGCCAGCAGTGAAGCGGGAGGGCCGATATATACGCAGTATTTT. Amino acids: CASSEAGGPIYTQYF.

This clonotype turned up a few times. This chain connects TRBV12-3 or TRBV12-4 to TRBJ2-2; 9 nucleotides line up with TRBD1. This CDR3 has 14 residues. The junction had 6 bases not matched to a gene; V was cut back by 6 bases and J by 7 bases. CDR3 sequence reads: CASSLQGADGELFF. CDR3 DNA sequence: TGTGCCAGCAGCCTACAGGGGGCCGACGGGGAGCTGTTTTTT.

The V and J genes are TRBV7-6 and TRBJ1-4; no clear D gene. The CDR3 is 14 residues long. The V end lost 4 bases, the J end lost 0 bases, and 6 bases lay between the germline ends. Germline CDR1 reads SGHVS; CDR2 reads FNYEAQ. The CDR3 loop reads CASSWRATNEKLFF. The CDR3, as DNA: TGTGCCAGCAGCTGGAGGGCAACTAATGAAAAACTGTTTTTT.

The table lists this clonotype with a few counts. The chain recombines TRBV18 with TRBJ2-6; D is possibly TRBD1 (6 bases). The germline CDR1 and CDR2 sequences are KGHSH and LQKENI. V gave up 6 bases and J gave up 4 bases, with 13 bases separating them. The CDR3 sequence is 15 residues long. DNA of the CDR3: TGTGCCAGCTCCCCCGGGACAACAGGGGCCAACGTCCTGACTTTC. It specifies CASSPGTTGANVLTF.

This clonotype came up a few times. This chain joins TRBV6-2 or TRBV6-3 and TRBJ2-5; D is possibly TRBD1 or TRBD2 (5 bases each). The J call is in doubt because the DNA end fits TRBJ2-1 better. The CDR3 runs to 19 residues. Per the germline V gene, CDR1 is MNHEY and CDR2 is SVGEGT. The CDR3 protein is CASSYPGLGTTAPSNEQFF. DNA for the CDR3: TGTGCCAGCAGTTACCCAGGCCTGGGGACGACGGCCCCGTCAAATGAGCAGTTCTTC.

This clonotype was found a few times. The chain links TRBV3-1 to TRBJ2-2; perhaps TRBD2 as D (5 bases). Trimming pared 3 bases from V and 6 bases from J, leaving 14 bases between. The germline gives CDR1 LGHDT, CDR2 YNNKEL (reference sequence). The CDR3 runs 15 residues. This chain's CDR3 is CASSHSGSGAGELFF. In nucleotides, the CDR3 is TGTGCCAGCAGCCATTCGGGGTCCGGGGCCGGGGAGCTGTTTTTT.

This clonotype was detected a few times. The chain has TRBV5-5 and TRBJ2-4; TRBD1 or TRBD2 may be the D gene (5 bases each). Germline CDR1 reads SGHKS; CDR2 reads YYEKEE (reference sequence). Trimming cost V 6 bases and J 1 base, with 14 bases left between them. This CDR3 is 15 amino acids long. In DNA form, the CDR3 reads TGTGCCAGCACCCATCGTGGGGGTGCCAAAAACATTCAGTACTTC. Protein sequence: CASTHRGGAKNIQYF.

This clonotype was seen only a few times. The CDR3 region is CASSVGGVLRDRVQHF. CDR3 in DNA: TGTGCCAGCAGCGTTGGGGGGGTGCTTCGGGACAGGGTCCAGCATTTT. The chain has TRBV5-8 and TRBJ1-5; TRBD1 matches at 9 bases. The trim removed 4 bases at V and 12 bases at J, leaving 17 bases unmatched. This CDR3 is 16 amino acids long. CDR1 and CDR2 (germline): SGHTS, YDEGEE. The whole variable domain, remainder taken from reference TRBV5-8 and TRBJ1-5, is EAGVTQSPTHLIKTRGQQATLRCSPISGHTSVYWYQQALGLGLQFLLWYDEGEERNRGNFPPRFSGRQFPNYSSELNVNALELEDSALYLCASSVGGVLRDRVQHFGDGTRLSIL.

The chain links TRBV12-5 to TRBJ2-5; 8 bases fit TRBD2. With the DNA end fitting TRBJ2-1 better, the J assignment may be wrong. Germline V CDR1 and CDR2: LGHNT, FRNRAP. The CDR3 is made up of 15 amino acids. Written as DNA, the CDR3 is TGTGCTAGTGGTTTGGCGGGGGGGCTCAACAATGAGCAGTTCTTC. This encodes CASGLAGGLNNEQFF.

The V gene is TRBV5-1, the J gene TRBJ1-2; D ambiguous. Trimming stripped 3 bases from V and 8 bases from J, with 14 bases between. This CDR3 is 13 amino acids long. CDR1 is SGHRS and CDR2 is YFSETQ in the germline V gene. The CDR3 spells CASSSRWAGGYTF. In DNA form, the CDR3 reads TGCGCCAGCAGCTCGCGCTGGGCGGGCGGCTACACCTTC.

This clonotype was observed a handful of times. The CDR3 spells CASSDGGQPYEQYF. Here the CDR3 DNA reads TGCGCCAGCAGTGACGGGGGACAGCCGTACGAGCAGTACTTC. The rearrangement uses TRBV10-1 and TRBJ2-7; D is possibly TRBD1 (7 bases). Trimming shortened V by 3 bases and J by 4 bases, and 13 bases separated the two germline ends. Germline V gene lookup returns CDR1 WNHNN and CDR2 SYGVQD (reference sequence). The CDR3 contains 14 residues.